These 22 T cell receptor beta chains originate from one sample sequenced in a study of shared clonotypes between healthy human individuals (dated by TCRdb to 2018 to 2020). Library preparation was by the immunoSEQ multiplex PCR assay. In its TCRdb copy, this immuneACCESS table keeps in-frame sequences only and misses some clones. Where compared with another copy, unresolved V genes explain less than half of these, and the others have no known cause. In all, the sample holds 850,000 to 1,100,000 clones, and approximately 75% of those were seen once. The ten most abundant clones make up roughly 0.9% of the sample. What was sequenced was memory CD4+ T cells from PBMCs. The sample's cell subset or site label, decoded: CD45RA-negative fraction. The receptors shown here come from a man aged 18 to 29 in good health. Some clones in this sample may be carry-over from other donors' samples.

The CDR3: CASSVVLAGMDEQFF. The CDR3 nucleotides are TGTGCCAGCAGCGTAGTACTAGCGGGTATGGATGAGCAGTTCTTC. The chain employs TRBV9 and TRBJ2-1; 9 bases are a match to TRBD2. After removal of 0 bases from V and 8 bases from J, the junction contained 6 bases not matched to a gene. Per germline, CDR1 SGDLS and CDR2 YYNGEE. This CDR3 has 15 residues. Based on the CDR3 plus reference TRBV9 and TRBJ2-1, the full variable domain is DSGVTQTPKHLITATGQRVTLRCSPRSGDLSVYWYQQSLDQGLQFLIQYYNGEERAKGNILERFSAQQFPDLHSELNLSSLELGDSALYFCASSVVLAGMDEQFFGPGTRLTVL.

The rearrangement joins TRBV28 to TRBJ2-7; D might be TRBD2 (5 bases). Germline CDR1 reads MDHEN; CDR2 reads SYDVKM. CDR3 length equals 17 residues. V dropped 4 bases and J dropped 2 bases, with 21 bases sitting between them. The CDR3 nucleotides are TGTGCCAGCAGTTCGCCCTGGGAGAGACACCGACCCTACGAGCAGTACTTC. Protein: CASSSPWERHRPYEQYF.

This clone was observed a handful of times. The chain links TRBV5-1 to TRBJ2-7; D call uncertain. The V end lost 0 bases, the J end lost 0 bases, and 7 bases lay between the germline ends. The CDR3 has 14 amino acids. From germline, CDR1 is SGHRS and CDR2 YFSETQ. The CDR3 is CASSLGAVSYEQYF. As DNA, the CDR3 is TGCGCCAGCAGCTTGGGGGCGGTCTCCTACGAGCAGTACTTC.

V and J are TRBV19 and TRBJ2-2, with D possibly called TRBD1 or TRBD2 (6 bases each). V was trimmed by 7 bases and J by 5 bases, leaving 14 bases between them. This CDR3 has 14 residues. The germline gives CDR1 LNHDA, CDR2 SQIVND (reference sequence). As DNA, the CDR3 is TGTGCCAGTAATAGGGGGGCCGTGACCGGGGAGCTGTTTTTT. It codes for CASNRGAVTGELFF. Drawing the rest from reference TRBV19 and TRBJ2-2, the complete variable domain is DGGITQSPKYLFRKEGQNVTLSCEQNLNHDAMYWYRQDPGQGLRLIYYSQIVNDFQKGDIAEGYSVSREKKESFPLTVTSAQKNPTAFYLCASNRGAVTGELFFGEGSRLTVL.

The chain joins TRBV5-8 to TRBJ2-5, with D unresolved. Deletions cut 2 bases from V and 0 bases from J, with 8 bases between. There are 14 residues in the CDR3. The germline V gene has CDR1 SGHTS and CDR2 YDEGEE. CDR3 nucleotides: TGTGCCAGCAGCTTCTCCTACAACCAAGAGACCCAGTACTTC. Protein: CASSFSYNQETQYF. The full variable domain, in which reference TRBV5-8 and TRBJ2-5 provide the parts outside the CDR3, is EAGVTQSPTHLIKTRGQQATLRCSPISGHTSVYWYQQALGLGLQFLLWYDEGEERNRGNFPPRFSGRQFPNYSSELNVNALELEDSALYLCASSFSYNQETQYFGPGTRLLVL.

This clone was detected once. This chain connects TRBV5-6 to TRBJ2-2, with D hard to call. V shed 3 bases and J shed 7 bases, with 10 bases lying between them. In germline, CDR1 is SGHDT, CDR2 YYEEEE. The CDR3 is 13 amino acids. For the CDR3, the DNA is TGTGCCAGCAGCTACGACCTCATCGGGGAGCTGTTTTTT. Residues: CASSYDLIGELFF.

The chain uses TRBV12-5 and TRBJ1-3, with D uncertain. Looked up from germline, CDR1 is LGHNT and CDR2 is FRNRAP. Trimming pared 6 bases from V and 2 bases from J, leaving 14 bases between. CDR3 size: 15 residues. In DNA, the CDR3 is TGTGCTAGTGGCCGTCTTGACCTTCCTGGAAACACCATATATTTT. It encodes CASGRLDLPGNTIYF.

This clone was seen more than once but under ten times. With a much larger clone just one base away, this may be a read error. The sample holds other DNA sequences that translate to the same CDR3. V is TRBV30 and J is TRBJ1-1, with a possible D match to TRBD1 (6 bases). Trimming shortened V by 4 bases and J by 1 base, and 13 bases separated the two germline ends. From germline, CDR1 is GTSNPN and CDR2 SVGIG (reference sequence). CDR3 length equals 14 residues. CDR3 DNA sequence: TGTGCCTGGAAAGCGGGACATAGGAACACTGAAGCTTTCTTT. Its translation is CAWKAGHRNTEAFF.

The CDR3 DNA reads as TGTGCCACCAGCAGCCGGGGATGGCAGCCCCAGCATTTT. As protein: CATSSRGWQPQHF. The rearrangement links TRBV15 to TRBJ1-5; D gene ambiguous. Germline V gene data show CDR1 as LNHNV and CDR2 as YYDKDF (reference sequence). Between the trimmed V and J ends, which lost 3 bases and 7 bases, there was a span of 10 bases. This CDR3 is 13 amino acids long.

Concerning this clone itself: This may stem from a read error, because a much larger clone lies one nucleotide away. The same CDR3 can be traced to other DNA sequences in this sample. In DNA form, the CDR3 reads TGTGCCAGCAGCCGACAGGGCTACGAGCAGTACTTC. As protein: CASSRQGYEQYF. The V call is TRBV14, the J call TRBJ2-7; 7 bases agree with TRBD1. The V and J ends lost 4 bases and 3 bases, in that order; junction bases with no gene match: 0. Germline loops: CDR1 SGHDN, CDR2 FVKESK. CDR3 size: 12 residues.

This clone was seen a few times. The chain is built from TRBV5-4 and TRBJ2-1, with D perhaps given as TRBD1 or TRBD2 (6 bases each). Germline CDR1 reads SGHNT; CDR2 reads YYREEE (reference sequence). CDR3 length: 13 amino acids. Trimming took 2 bases from V and 8 from J, leaving 11 bases between them. CDR3 sequence reads: CASSFRGLDEQFF. CDR3 nucleotides: TGTGCCAGCAGCTTCCGGGGGCTGGATGAGCAGTTCTTC.

CDR3 coding DNA: TGCGCCAGCAGCTTGCTGGGACAGGGAAGGGGAGAGACCCAGTACTTC. Residues: CASSLLGQGRGETQYF. The chain has TRBV5-1 and TRBJ2-5, with 9 bases fitting TRBD1. Germline CDR1 and CDR2: SGHRS and YFSETQ. The CDR3 sequence is 16 residues long. Trimming removed 1 base from V and 4 bases from J; junction bases left unmatched: 8.

This clone showed up just once. This chain connects TRBV11-3 to TRBJ2-3, with D possibly matching TRBD1 (5 bases). V was trimmed by 6 bases and J by 6 bases, leaving 13 bases between them. Germline CDR1 is SGHNT and CDR2 is YENEEA. The CDR3 sequence is 13 residues long. CDR3 DNA sequence: TGTGCCAGCAGGCAGGGTGGGGATGATACGCAGTATTTT. Translated, it gives CASRQGGDDTQYF.

The rearrangement uses TRBV6-5 and TRBJ1-3; unclear D gene. The CDR3 runs 16 residues. V gave up 2 bases and J gave up 2 bases, with 13 bases separating them. The germline V gene encodes CDR1 MNHEY and CDR2 SVGAGI. CDR3 loop: CASSYGGGLAGNTIYF. CDR3 bases: TGTGCCAGCAGTTACGGCGGAGGTCTTGCTGGAAACACCATATATTTT.

This rearrangement joins TRBV15 to TRBJ1-1; tentatively, D is TRBD1 (5 bases). This CDR3 contains 14 residues. The V end lost 4 bases, the J end lost 1 base, and 10 bases lay between the germline ends. Germline V gene data show CDR1 as LNHNV and CDR2 as YYDKDF (reference sequence). In DNA, the CDR3 is TGTGCCACCAGCATAGGACAAGGGAACACTGAAGCTTTCTTT. Translating gives CATSIGQGNTEAFF.

This chain connects TRBV2 to TRBJ2-7; perhaps TRBD1 as D (5 bases). There are 13 residues in the CDR3. The V end was cut by 6 bases, the J end by 5 bases, with 14 bases between. Germline V CDR1 and CDR2: SNHLY, FYNNEI. CDR3 amino acids: CASSWDGAHEQYF. For the CDR3, the DNA is TGTGCCAGCAGCTGGGATGGGGCCCACGAGCAGTACTTC.

The count of this clone is one. This specimen includes other DNA sequences encoding the same CDR3. This chain links TRBV28 with TRBJ2-7; D remains ambiguous. This CDR3 has 11 amino acids. The germline V gene has CDR1 MDHEN and CDR2 SYDVKM. V was pared by 3 bases and J by 6 bases, with 6 bases between. The CDR3: CASSFRREQYF. The CDR3 DNA is TGTGCCAGCAGTTTTCGGCGCGAGCAGTACTTC.

The chain is built from TRBV19 and TRBJ2-1; TRBD2 matches 10 bases. Germline V gene lookup returns CDR1 LNHDA and CDR2 SQIVND (reference sequence). The CDR3 has 18 amino acids. Trimming took 7 bases from V and 7 from J; bases not matched to a gene: 19. As DNA, the CDR3 is TGTGCCAGTACCCCACGAAGGGCTAGCGGGAGTTCTAGTAATGAGCAGTTCTTC. Protein product: CASTPRRASGSSSNEQFF.

The chain recombines TRBV2 with TRBJ2-3, with 12 bases lining up with TRBD1. V shed 8 bases and J 5 bases; nucleotides not matched to a gene: 2. This CDR3 has 13 amino acids. Germline values: CDR1 SNHLY, CDR2 FYNNEI. CDR3 amino acids: CASRDRGRDTQYF. The CDR3 region has the DNA TGTGCCAGCCGGGACAGGGGGCGAGATACGCAGTATTTT.

V usage is TRBV18 and J usage is TRBJ1-2; tentative D call: TRBD1 (5 bases). Between the trimmed V and J ends, which lost 2 bases and 4 bases, there was a span of 8 bases. There are 13 residues in the CDR3. CDR1 KGHSH and CDR2 LQKENI come from the germline V gene. The CDR3 DNA reads TGTGCCAGCTCACCAGGGGGTGGCTATGGCTACACCTTC. Translated: CASSPGGGYGYTF.

This clone has just a few counts. The chain joins TRBV30 to TRBJ1-1; 7 bases are a match to TRBD1. Per the germline V gene, CDR1 is GTSNPN and CDR2 is SVGIG (reference sequence). With 4 bases clipped from V and 7 bases from J, the junction kept 9 bases outside the gene matches. The CDR3 totals 13 residues. CDR3 protein: CAWNTLRDSEAFF. CDR3 DNA sequence: TGTGCCTGGAACACTCTCCGGGACAGTGAAGCTTTCTTT.

V is TRBV5-4 and J is TRBJ2-7; D may correspond to TRBD1 or TRBD2 (6 bases each). The length of the CDR3 is 15 residues. Looked up from germline, CDR1 is SGHNT and CDR2 is YYREEE (reference sequence). Trimming pared 1 base from V and 2 bases from J, leaving 13 bases between. CDR3 protein: CASSLNPGAPYEQYF. The CDR3 bases are TGTGCCAGCAGCTTGAATCCGGGGGCTCCCTACGAGCAGTACTTC.